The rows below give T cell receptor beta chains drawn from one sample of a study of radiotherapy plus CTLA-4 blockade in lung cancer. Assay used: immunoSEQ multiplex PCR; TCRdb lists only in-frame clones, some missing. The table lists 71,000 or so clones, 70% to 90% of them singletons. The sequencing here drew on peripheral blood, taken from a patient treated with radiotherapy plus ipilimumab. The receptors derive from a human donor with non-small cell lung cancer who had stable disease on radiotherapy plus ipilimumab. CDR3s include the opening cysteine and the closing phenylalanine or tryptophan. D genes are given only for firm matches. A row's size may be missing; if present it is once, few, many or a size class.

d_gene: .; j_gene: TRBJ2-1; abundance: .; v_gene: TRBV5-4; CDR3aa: CASSLSASRNEQFF; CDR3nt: TGTGCCAGCAGCTTGTCCGCCAGCCGTAATGAGCAGTTCTTC
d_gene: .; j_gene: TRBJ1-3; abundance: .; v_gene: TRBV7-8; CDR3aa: CASSLAQGVLPLSGNTIYF; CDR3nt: TGTGCCAGCAGCTTAGCGCAAGGGGTGTTACCCCTCTCTGGAAACACCATATATTTT
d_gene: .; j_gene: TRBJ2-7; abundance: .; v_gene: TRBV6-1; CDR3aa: CASSEIYWYF; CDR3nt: TGTGCCAGCAGTGAAATCTATTGGTACTTC
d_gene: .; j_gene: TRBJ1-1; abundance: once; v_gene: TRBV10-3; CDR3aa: CAISELQGSEAFF; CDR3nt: TGTGCCATCAGTGAGTTACAGGGATCTGAAGCTTTCTTT
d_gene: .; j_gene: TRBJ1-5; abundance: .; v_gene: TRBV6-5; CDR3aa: CASRQQDNQPQHF; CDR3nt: TGTGCCAGCAGGCAACAGGACAATCAGCCCCAGCATTTT
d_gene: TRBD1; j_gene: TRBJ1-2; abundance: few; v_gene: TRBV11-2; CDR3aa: CASSQQDRAGGYTF; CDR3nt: TGTGCCAGCAGCCAACAGGACAGGGCCGGTGGCTACACCTTC
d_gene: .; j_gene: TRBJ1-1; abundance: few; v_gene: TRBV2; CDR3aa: CASSERGLANTEAFF; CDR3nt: TGTGCCAGCAGTGAACGGGGGCTGGCGAACACTGAAGCTTTCTTT
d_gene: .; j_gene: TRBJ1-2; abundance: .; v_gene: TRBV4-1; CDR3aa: CASSQEDRPIIRFNYGYTF; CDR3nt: TGCGCCAGCAGCCAAGAGGACAGACCCATTATTCGATTTAACTATGGCTACACCTTC
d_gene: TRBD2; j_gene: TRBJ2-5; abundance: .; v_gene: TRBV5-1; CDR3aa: CASSFGTSGPGSQYF; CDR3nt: TGCGCCAGCAGCTTCGGGACTAGCGGTCCGGGGTCCCAGTACTTC
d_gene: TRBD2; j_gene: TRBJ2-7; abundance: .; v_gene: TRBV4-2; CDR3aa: CASSQDAGGSVYEQYF; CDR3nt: TGTGCCAGCAGCCAAGATGCCGGCGGGAGTGTCTACGAGCAGTACTTC
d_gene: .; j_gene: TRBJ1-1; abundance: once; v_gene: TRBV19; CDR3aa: CASSILVAANTEAFF; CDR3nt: TGTGCCAGTAGTATTTTGGTGGCAGCGAACACTGAAGCTTTCTTT
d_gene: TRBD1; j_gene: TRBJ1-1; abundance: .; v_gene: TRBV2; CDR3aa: CASSDGQADYMNTEAFF; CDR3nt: TGTGCCAGCAGCGACGGACAGGCCGATTACATGAACACTGAAGCTTTCTTT
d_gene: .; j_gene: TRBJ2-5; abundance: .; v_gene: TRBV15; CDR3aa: CATSRGPQPQETQYF; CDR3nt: TGTGCCACCAGCAGAGGACCGCAACCTCAAGAGACCCAGTACTTC
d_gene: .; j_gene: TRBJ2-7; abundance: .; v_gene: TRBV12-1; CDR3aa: CASTLAHGETYEQYF; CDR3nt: TGTGCCAGCACCCTCGCACACGGGGAAACCTACGAGCAGTACTTC
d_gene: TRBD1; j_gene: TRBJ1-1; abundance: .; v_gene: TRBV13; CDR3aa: CASSNRGQGRNTEAFF; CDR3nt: TGTGCCAGCAGCAACAGAGGACAGGGAAGGAACACTGAAGCTTTCTTT
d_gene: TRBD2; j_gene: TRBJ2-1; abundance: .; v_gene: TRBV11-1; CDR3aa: CASSLKAGGPNEQFF; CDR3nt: TGTGCCAGCAGCTTAAAAGCGGGAGGGCCCAATGAGCAGTTCTTC
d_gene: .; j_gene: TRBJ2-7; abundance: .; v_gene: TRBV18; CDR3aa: CASSPSLRGIGSYEQYF; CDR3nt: TGTGCCAGCTCACCCTCCCTCAGGGGAATTGGATCCTACGAGCAGTACTTC
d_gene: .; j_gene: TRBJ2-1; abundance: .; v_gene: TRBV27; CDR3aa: CASSVDRSSYNEQFF; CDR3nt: TGTGCCAGCAGCGTGGACAGATCCTCCTACAATGAGCAGTTCTTC
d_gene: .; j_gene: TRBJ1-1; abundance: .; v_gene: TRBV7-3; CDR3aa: CASSLIGVTEAFF; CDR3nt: TGTGCCAGCAGCTTAATAGGGGTTACTGAAGCTTTCTTT
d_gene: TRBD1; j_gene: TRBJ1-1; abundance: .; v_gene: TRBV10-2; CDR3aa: CASSIIPGQLVLTEAFF; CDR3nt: TGCGCCAGCAGTATAATCCCGGGACAGTTGGTTTTGACTGAAGCTTTCTTT
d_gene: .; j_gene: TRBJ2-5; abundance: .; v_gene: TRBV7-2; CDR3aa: CASSHAWETQYF; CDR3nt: TGTGCCAGCAGCCACGCCTGGGAGACCCAGTACTTC
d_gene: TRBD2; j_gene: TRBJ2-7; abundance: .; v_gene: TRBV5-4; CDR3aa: CASSLEREGQPQYF; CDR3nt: TGTGCCAGCAGCTTGGAGCGGGAGGGCCAACCGCAGTACTTC
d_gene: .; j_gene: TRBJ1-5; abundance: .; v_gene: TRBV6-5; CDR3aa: CASSYSRSRNQPQHF; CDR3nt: TGTGCCAGCAGTTACTCGAGGTCCAGGAATCAGCCCCAGCATTTT
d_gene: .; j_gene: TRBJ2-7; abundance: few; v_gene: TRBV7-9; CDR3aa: CASSTSSYEQYF; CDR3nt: TGTGCCAGCAGTACCAGCTCCTACGAGCAGTACTTC
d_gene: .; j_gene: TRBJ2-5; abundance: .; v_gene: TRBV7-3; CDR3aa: CASSLTSSGETQYF; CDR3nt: TGTGCCAGCAGCTTAACATCATCAGGAGAGACCCAGTACTTC
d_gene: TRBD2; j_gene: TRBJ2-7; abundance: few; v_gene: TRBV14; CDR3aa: CASSAVAGGRSYEQYF; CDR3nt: TGTGCCAGCAGCGCGGTAGCGGGAGGCCGTTCCTACGAGCAGTACTTC
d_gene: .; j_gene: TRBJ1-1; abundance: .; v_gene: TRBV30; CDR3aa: CAWSVSGLSAEAFF; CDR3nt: TGTGCCTGGAGTGTTTCTGGACTTAGCGCTGAAGCTTTCTTT
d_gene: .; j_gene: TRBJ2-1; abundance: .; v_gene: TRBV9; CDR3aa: CASSVNYNEQFF; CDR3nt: TGTGCCAGCAGCGTCAACTACAATGAGCAGTTCTTC
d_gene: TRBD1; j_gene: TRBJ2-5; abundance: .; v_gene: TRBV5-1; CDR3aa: CASSRGQGGLSSETQYF; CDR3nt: TGCGCCAGCAGCAGGGGACAGGGAGGATTGAGTAGTGAGACCCAGTACTTC
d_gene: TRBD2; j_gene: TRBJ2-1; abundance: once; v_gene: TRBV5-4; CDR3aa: CASSLVGTSGNREQFF; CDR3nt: TGTGCCAGCAGCCTCGTGGGGACTAGCGGGAACCGTGAGCAGTTCTTC
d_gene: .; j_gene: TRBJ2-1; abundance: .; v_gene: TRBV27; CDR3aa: CASRAGVISYNEQFF; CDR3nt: TGTGCCAGCAGGGCCGGCGTAATCTCCTACAATGAGCAGTTCTTC
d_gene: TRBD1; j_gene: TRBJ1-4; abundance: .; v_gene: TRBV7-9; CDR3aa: CASSSGQGHGEKLFF; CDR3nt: TGTGCCAGCAGCTCGGGACAGGGCCATGGGGAAAAACTGTTTTTT
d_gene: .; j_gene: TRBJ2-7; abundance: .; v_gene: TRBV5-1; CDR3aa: CASSLAPGGPSDEQYF; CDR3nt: TGCGCCAGCAGCTTGGCCCCCGGGGGGCCTTCCGACGAGCAGTACTTC
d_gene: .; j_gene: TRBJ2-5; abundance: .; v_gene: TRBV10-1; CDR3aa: CASSENIRETQYF; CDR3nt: TGCGCCAGCAGTGAAAACATCAGGGAGACCCAGTACTTC
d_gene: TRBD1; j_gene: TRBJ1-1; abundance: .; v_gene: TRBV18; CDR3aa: CASSTTVTGVMIAEAFF; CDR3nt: TGTGCCAGCTCTACCACGGTCACAGGGGTTATGATCGCTGAAGCTTTCTTT
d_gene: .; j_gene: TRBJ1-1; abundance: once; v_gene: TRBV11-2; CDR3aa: CASSLDGGRRNTEAFF; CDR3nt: TGTGCCAGCAGCTTAGACGGGGGACGGAGGAACACTGAAGCTTTCTTT
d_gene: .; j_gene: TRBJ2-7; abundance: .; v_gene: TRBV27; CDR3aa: CASSRFKGHEQYF; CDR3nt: TGTGCCAGCAGTAGATTTAAGGGCCACGAGCAGTACTTC
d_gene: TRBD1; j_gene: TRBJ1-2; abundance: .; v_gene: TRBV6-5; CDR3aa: CASSDRRGREDGYTF; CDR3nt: TGTGCCAGCAGCGATCGCAGGGGGCGGGAAGACGGCTACACCTTC
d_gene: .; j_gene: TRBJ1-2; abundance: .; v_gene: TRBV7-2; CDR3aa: CASSLNNPSRPTF; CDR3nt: TGTGCCAGCAGCTTAAACAACCCCTCCCGCCCCACCTTC
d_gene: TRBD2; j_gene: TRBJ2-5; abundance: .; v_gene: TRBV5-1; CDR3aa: CASSRLAGQETQYF; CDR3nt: TGCGCCAGCAGCAGGCTAGCGGGACAAGAGACCCAGTACTTC
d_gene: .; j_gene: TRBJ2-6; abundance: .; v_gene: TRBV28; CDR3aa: CAGGEGHGANVLTF; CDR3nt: TGTGCCGGCGGAGAGGGGCACGGGGCCAACGTCCTGACTTTC